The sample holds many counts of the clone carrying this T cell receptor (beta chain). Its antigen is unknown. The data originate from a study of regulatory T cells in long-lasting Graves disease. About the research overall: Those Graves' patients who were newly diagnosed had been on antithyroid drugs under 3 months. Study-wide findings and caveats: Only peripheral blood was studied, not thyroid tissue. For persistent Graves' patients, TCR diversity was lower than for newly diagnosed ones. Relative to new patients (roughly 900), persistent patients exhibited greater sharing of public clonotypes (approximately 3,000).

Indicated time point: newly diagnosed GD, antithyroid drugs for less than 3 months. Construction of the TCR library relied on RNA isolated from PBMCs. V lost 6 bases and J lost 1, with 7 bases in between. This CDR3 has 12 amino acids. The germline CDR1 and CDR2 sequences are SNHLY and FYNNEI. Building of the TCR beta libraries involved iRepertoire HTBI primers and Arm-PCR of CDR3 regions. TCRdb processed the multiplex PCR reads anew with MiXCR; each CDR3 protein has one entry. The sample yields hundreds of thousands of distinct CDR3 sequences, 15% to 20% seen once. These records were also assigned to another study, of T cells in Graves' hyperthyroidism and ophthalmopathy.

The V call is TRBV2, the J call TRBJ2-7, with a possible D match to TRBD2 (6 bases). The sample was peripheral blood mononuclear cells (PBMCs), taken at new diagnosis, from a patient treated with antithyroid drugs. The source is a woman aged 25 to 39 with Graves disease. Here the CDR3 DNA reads TGTGCCAGCAGCGGGGGATCCTACGAGCAGTACTTC. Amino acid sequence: CASSGGSYEQYF.